The sequence of this T cell receptor (beta chain) was determined in a study of T and B cells in COVID-19 patients. V lost 6 bases and J 5 bases, leaving 17 bases between the germline ends. Germline V gives CDR1 SGHNT, CDR2 YYREEE (reference sequence). The CDR3 spans 15 residues. This clonotype was detected a few times. BIOMED2 TRB-A/B primer pools were used in multiplex TRB PCR. TCRdb re-derived calls from the multiplex PCR reads in MiXCR, one entry per CDR3 protein. The sample includes about 8,900 distinct CDR3 sequences, 30% to 45% seen only once; the top ten take approximately 55%. Each TRB amplification used roughly 220-550 ng of genomic DNA from blood.

The receptor comes from a human donor with active COVID-19. The sample consisted of blood. The chain carries TRBV5-4 and TRBJ2-2; D is perhaps TRBD1 (6 bases). The CDR3 nucleotides are TGTGCCAGCAAAGAGGGGGAAGTAGTGACCGGGGAGCTGTTTTTT. It is translated as CASKEGEVVTGELFF.